This TCR beta chain was observed in a study of human T cells and chemical hapten exposure. Study-wide context: All through the roughly 24-week study, the scalp of each patient received diphenylcyclopropenone doses weekly. Patients, mostly women, had alopecia areata, alopecia totalis or alopecia universalis.

This clonotype was found many times. Time point here: pre-sensitization, week 0. Documented treatment: therapeutic diphenylcyclopropenone sensitization with weekly scalp DPC. Before extraction, the whole blood was not fractionated, and total RNA was taken from it. This CDR3 has 14 residues. From germline, CDR1 is MNHNS and CDR2 SASEGT. After removal of 5 bases from V and 9 bases from J, the junction contained 13 bases not matched to a gene. The library put unique molecular identifiers onto individual cDNA molecules. TCRdb re-derived calls from the RACE reads in MiXCR, one entry per CDR3 protein. Seen here are under 45,000 distinct CDR3 sequences, around 10% observed once, and the top ten hold 25% to 35%.

The source was whole blood, collected in connection with sensitization to the hapten diphenylcyclopropenone (DPC). The sequence was obtained from a man between 50 and 59 years old with alopecia areata. Some clones in this sample may be carry-over from other donors' samples. J is TRBJ2-7 and V is TRBV6-1, with TRBD1 matching 7 bases. CDR3 region: CASSSRGTDSGQYF. CDR3 nucleotide sequence: TGTGCCAGCAGTTCGAGGGGGACAGACTCCGGGCAGTACTTC.